The clone carrying this T cell receptor (beta chain) was seen a single time. Trimming stripped 6 bases from V and 4 bases from J, with 16 bases between. In germline, CDR1 is SNHLY, CDR2 FYNNEI. The CDR3 loop spans 14 amino acids. CDR3 and TCR beta VDJ profiling relied on a genomic DNA template. TCRdb processed the reads anew with MiXCR; each CDR3 protein has one entry. This sample yields about 80,000 distinct CDR3 sequences, of which under 50% are seen a single time; around 63% belongs to the top ten. These data come from a study of CD8+CD57+ T cells in acquired aplastic anemia. The specimen was sorted CD4+, CD8+, or CD8+CD57+ T cells (not recorded which) from PBMCs. This chain links TRBV2 with TRBJ2-7; unclear D gene. This clonotype was sampled from a human donor in good health, serving as a control. CDR3 sequence (DNA): TGTGCCAGCAGCAATTTGAACAGAAAGTACGAGCAGTACTTC. Protein: CASSNLNRKYEQYF.